Detailed here is one TCR beta chain. The sample is drawn from a study of blood T cell repertoires in COVID-19. Study-level information: T cells, B-cell-depleted T cells, or PBMCs provided the cDNA or gDNA that served as material.

Profiled with immunoSEQ multiplex PCR; TCRdb holds only in-frame clones, not every one. This table has fewer than 200,000 clones, 70% to 90% appearing once. From germline, CDR1 is MNHNY and CDR2 SVGAGI (reference sequence). Trimming cost V 0 bases and J 4 bases, with 9 bases left between them. CDR3 length equals 14 residues. Sequenced: peripheral blood. The V gene is TRBV6-6, the J gene TRBJ1-2; D is ambiguous. The source is a man aged 55-75 years with active or convalescent COVID-19. The CDR3 protein is CASSYSSHSYGYTF. As DNA, the CDR3 is TGTGCCAGCAGTTACTCGAGCCACAGCTATGGCTACACCTTC.